This T cell receptor (beta chain) was found in a study of T cell changes during pregnancy in multiple sclerosis. Here immunoSEQ multiplex PCR was the method, and the copy in TCRdb shows in-frame clones only, minus some. Of approximately 47,000 clones listed, 70% to 90% are singletons. The CDR3 loop spans 14 amino acids. V lost 4 bases and J lost 2, with 12 bases in between. The V gene's germline CDR1 is SGDLS and CDR2 YYNGEE. The chain uses TRBV9 and TRBJ1-2; possibly TRBD1 for D (6 bases). This receptor was taken from a female donor with multiple sclerosis, enrolled in a pregnancy study. Sequences were derived from peripheral blood, sampled in the first trimester of pregnancy. The CDR3, as DNA: TGTGCCAGCAGCCTAGGGGGGGACAACTATGGCTACACCTTC. Its translation is CASSLGGDNYGYTF.